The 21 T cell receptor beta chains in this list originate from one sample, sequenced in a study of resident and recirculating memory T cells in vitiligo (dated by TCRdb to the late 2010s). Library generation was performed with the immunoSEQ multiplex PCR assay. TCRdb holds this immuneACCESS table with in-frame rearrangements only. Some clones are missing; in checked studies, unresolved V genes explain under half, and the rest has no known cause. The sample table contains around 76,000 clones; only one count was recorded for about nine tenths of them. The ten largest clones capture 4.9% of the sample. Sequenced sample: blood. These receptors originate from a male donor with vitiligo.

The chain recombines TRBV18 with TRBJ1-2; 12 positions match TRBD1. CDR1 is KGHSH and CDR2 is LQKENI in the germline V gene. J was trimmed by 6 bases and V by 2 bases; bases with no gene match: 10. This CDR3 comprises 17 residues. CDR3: CASSPYRDRGRENGYTF. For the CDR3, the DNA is TGTGCCAGCTCACCATACCGGGACAGGGGGCGCGAGAATGGCTACACCTTC.

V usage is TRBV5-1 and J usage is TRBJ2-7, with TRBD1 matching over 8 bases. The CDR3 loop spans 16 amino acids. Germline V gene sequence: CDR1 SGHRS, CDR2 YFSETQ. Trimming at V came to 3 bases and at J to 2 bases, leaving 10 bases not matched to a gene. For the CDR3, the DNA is TGCGCCAGCAGCTCTGAGGGACAGGAGATACCCTACGAGCAGTACTTC. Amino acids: CASSSEGQEIPYEQYF.

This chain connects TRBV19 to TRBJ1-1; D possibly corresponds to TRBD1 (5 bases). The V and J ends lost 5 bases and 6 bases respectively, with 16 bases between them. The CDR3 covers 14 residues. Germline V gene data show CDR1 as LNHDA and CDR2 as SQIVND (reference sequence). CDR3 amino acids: CASSPGLKISEAFF. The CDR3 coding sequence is TGTGCCAGTAGTCCGGGACTCAAAATCTCTGAAGCTTTCTTT. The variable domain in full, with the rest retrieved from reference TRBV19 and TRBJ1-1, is DGGITQSPKYLFRKEGQNVTLSCEQNLNHDAMYWYRQDPGQGLRLIYYSQIVNDFQKGDIAEGYSVSREKKESFPLTVTSAQKNPTAFYLCASSPGLKISEAFFGQGTRLTVV.

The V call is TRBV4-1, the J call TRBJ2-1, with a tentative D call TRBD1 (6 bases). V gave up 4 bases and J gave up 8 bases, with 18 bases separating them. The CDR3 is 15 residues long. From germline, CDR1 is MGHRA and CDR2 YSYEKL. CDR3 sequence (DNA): TGCGCCAGCAGCCTTCAAACCCAGGGGATCGATGAGCAGTTCTTC. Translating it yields CASSLQTQGIDEQFF.

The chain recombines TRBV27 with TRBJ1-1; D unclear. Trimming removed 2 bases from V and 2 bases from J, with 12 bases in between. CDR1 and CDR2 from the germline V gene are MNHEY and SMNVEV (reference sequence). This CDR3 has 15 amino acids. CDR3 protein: CASSLRSPANTEAFF. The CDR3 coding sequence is TGTGCCAGCAGTTTACGTAGCCCTGCAAACACTGAAGCTTTCTTT.

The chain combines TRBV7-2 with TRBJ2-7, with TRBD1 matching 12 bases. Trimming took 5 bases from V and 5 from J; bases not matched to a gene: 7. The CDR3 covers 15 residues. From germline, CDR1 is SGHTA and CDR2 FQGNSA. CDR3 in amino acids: CASSPWDRGLHEQYF. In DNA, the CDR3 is TGTGCCAGCAGCCCATGGGACAGGGGGCTACACGAGCAGTACTTC.

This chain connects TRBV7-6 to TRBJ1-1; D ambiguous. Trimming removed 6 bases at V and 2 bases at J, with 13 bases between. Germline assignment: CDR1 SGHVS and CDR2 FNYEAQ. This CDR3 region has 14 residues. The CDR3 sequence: CASRARGENTEAFF. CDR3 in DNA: TGTGCCAGCAGAGCCCGAGGTGAAAACACTGAAGCTTTCTTT.

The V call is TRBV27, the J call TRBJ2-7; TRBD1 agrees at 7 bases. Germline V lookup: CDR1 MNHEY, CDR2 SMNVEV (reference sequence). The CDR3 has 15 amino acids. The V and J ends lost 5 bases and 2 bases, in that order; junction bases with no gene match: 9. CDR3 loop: CASSPQQGWAYEQYF. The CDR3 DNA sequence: TGTGCCAGCAGTCCACAACAGGGGTGGGCCTACGAGCAGTACTTC.

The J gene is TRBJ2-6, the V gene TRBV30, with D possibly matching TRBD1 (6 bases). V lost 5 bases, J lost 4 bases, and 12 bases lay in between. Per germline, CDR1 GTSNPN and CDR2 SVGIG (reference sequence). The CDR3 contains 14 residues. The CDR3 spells CAWARGAGANVLTF. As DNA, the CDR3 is TGTGCCTGGGCCAGGGGTGCCGGGGCCAACGTCCTGACTTTC.

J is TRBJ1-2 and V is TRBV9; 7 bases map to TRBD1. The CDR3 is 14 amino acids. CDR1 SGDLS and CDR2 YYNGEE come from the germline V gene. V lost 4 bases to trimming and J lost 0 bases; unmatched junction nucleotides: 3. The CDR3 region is CASSLGQANYGYTF. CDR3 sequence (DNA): TGTGCCAGCAGCTTAGGACAGGCTAACTATGGCTACACCTTC.

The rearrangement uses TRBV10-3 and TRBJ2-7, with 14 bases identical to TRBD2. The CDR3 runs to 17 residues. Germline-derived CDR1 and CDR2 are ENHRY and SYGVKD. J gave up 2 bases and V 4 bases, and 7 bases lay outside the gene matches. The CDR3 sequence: CAISAGTSGGLAYEQYF. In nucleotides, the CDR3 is TGTGCCATCAGTGCTGGGACTAGCGGGGGTTTGGCCTACGAGCAGTACTTC.

The CDR3 DNA is TGTGCCAGCAGCTTAAGTGGTATGGGCAGCGGCTACGAGCAGTACTTC. Its protein product is CASSLSGMGSGYEQYF. The rearrangement joins TRBV7-9 to TRBJ2-7; TRBD2 is a possible D gene (5 bases). Trimming stripped 2 bases from V and 3 bases from J, with 17 bases between. Germline loops: CDR1 SEHNR, CDR2 FQNEAQ (reference sequence). This CDR3 is 16 amino acids long.

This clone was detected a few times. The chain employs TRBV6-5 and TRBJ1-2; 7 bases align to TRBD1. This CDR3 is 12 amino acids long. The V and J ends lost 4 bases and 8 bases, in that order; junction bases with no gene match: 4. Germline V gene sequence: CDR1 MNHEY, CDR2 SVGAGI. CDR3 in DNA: TGTGCCAGCAGTTTACAGGGGCGCGGCTACACCTTC. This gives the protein CASSLQGRGYTF.

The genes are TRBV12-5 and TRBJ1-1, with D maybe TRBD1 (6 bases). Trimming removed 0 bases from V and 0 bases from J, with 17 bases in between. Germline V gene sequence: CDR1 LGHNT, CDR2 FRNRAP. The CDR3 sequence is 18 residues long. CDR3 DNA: TGTGCTAGTGGTTTGGTAGCTAGGGGGATGAGTATGAACACTGAAGCTTTCTTT. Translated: CASGLVARGMSMNTEAFF.

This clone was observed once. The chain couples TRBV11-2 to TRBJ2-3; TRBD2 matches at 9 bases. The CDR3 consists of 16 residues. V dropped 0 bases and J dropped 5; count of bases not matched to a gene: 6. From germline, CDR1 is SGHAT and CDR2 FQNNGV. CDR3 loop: CASSLDSGTSLDTQYF. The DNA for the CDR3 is TGTGCCAGCAGCTTAGATTCGGGGACTAGCTTAGATACGCAGTATTTT.

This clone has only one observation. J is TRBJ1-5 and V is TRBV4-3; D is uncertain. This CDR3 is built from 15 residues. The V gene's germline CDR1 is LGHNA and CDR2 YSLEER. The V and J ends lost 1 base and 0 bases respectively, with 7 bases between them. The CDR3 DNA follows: TGCGCCAGCAGCCAAGTACAGAATAGCAATCAGCCCCAGCATTTT. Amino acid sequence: CASSQVQNSNQPQHF.

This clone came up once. CDR3: CASSQDDWSSYNEQFF. In DNA, the CDR3 is TGTGCCAGCAGCCAAGATGACTGGAGCTCCTACAATGAGCAGTTCTTC. The chain carries TRBV7-2 and TRBJ2-1, with D unclear. Germline CDR1 reads SGHTA; CDR2 reads FQGNSA. Trimming stripped 5 bases from V and 0 bases from J, with 14 bases between. This CDR3 comprises 16 residues.

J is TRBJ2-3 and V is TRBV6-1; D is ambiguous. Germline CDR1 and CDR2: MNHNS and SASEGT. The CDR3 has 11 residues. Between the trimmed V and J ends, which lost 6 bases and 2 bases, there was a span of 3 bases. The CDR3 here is CASSNTDTQYF. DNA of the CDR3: TGTGCCAGCAGCAACACAGATACGCAGTATTTT.

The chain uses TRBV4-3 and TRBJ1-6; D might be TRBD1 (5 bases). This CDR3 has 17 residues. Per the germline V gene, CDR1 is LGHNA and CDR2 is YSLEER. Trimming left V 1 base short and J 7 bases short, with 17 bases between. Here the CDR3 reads CASSQVGRVYENSPLHF. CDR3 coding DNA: TGCGCCAGCAGCCAAGTTGGCAGGGTATACGAGAATTCACCCCTCCACTTT.

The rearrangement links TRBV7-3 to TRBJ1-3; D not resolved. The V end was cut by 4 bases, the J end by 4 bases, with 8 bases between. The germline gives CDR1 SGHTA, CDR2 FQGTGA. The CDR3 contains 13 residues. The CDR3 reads CASSSQQGNTIYF. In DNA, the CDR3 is TGTGCCAGCAGCTCCCAACAGGGAAACACCATATATTTT.

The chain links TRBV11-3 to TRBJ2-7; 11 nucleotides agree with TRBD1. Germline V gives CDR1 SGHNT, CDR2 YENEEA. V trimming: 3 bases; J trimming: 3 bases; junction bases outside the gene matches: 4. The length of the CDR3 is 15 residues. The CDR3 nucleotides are TGTGCCAGCAGCTTGGGACAGGGGGAGGGCTACGAGCAGTACTTC. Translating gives CASSLGQGEGYEQYF.